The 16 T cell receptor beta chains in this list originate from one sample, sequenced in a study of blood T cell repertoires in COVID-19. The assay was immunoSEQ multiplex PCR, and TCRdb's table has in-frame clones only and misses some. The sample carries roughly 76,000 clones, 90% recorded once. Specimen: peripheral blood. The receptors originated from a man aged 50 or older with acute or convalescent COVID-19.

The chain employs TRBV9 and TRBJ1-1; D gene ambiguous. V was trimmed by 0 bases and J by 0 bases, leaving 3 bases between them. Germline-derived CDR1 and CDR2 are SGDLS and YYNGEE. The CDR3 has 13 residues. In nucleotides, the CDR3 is TGTGCCAGCAGCGTAGCAGTGAACACTGAAGCTTTCTTT. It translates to CASSVAVNTEAFF.

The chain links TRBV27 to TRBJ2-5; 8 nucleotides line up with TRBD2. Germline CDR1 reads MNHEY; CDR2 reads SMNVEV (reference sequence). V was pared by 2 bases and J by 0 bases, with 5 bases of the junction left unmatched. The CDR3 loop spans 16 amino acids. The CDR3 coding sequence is TGTGCCAGCAGTTTAGAGGCTAGCGGGCACCAAGAGACCCAGTACTTC. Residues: CASSLEASGHQETQYF.

In DNA form, the CDR3 reads TGTGCCAGCAGCAAGTACGGGTCGGGGTTAGCGAACACCGGGGAGCTGTTTTTT. This encodes CASSKYGSGLANTGELFF. The V call is TRBV5-4, the J call TRBJ2-2; the D gene is possibly TRBD2 (5 bases). Germline assignment: CDR1 SGHNT and CDR2 YYREEE (reference sequence). V lost 4 bases and J 0 bases, leaving 19 bases between the germline ends. The CDR3 extends over 18 amino acids.

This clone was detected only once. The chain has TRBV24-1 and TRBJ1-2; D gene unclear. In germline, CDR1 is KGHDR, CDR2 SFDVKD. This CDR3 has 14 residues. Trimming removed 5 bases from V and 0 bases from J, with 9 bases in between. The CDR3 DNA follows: TGTGCCACCAGTGCGCGATCCGCTAACTATGGCTACACCTTC. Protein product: CATSARSANYGYTF.

CDR3: CASSIDTSGRYEQYF. The CDR3 bases are TGTGCCAGTAGTATAGATACTAGCGGGAGATACGAGCAGTACTTC. The chain has TRBV19 and TRBJ2-7; 11 nucleotides align to TRBD2. Germline V gene sequence: CDR1 LNHDA, CDR2 SQIVND (reference sequence). The CDR3 covers 15 residues. Trimming removed 0 bases from V and 4 bases from J; junction bases left unmatched: 2.

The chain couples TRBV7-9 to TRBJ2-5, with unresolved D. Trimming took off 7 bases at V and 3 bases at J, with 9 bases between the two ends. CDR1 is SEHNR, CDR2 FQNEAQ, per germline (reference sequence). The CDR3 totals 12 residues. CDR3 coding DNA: TGTGCCAGCACCGACTTAAAAGAGACCCAGTACTTC. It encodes CASTDLKETQYF. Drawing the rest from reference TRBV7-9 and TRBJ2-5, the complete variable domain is DTGVSQNPRHKITKRGQNVTFRCDPISEHNRLYWYRQTLGQGPEFLTYFQNEAQLEKSRLLSDRFSAERPKGSFSTLEIQRTEQGDSAMYLCASTDLKETQYFGPGTRLLVL.

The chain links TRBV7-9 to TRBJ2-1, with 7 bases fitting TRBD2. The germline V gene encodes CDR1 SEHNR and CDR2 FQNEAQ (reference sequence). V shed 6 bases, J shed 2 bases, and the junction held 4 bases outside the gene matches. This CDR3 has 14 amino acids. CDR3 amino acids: CASRLAETYNEQFF. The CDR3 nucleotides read TGTGCCAGCAGGCTAGCGGAAACCTACAATGAGCAGTTCTTC.

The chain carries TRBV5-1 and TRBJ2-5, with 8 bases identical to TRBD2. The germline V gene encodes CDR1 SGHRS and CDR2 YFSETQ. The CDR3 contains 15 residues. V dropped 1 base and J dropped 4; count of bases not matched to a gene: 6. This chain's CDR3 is CASSLLAGGPETQYF. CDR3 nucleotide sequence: TGCGCCAGCAGCTTGTTGGCGGGAGGCCCAGAGACCCAGTACTTC.

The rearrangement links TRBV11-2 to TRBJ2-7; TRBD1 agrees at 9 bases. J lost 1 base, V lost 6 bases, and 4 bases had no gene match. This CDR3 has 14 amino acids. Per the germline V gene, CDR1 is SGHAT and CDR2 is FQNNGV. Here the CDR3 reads CASRRDRESYEQYF. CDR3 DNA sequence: TGTGCCAGCAGGAGGGACAGGGAGTCCTACGAGCAGTACTTC.

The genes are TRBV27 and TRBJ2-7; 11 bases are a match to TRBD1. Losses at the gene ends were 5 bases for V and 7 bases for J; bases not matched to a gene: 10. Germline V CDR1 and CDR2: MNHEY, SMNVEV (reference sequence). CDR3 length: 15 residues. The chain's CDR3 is CASSITGTGGGEQYF. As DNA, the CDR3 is TGTGCCAGCAGTATAACCGGGACAGGGGGTGGGGAGCAGTACTTC.

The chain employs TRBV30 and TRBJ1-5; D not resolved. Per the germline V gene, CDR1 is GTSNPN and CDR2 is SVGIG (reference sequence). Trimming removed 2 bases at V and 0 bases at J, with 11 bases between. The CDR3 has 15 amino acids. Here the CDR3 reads CAWSTTGYSNQPQHF. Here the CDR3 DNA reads TGTGCCTGGAGTACAACGGGATATAGCAATCAGCCCCAGCATTTT.

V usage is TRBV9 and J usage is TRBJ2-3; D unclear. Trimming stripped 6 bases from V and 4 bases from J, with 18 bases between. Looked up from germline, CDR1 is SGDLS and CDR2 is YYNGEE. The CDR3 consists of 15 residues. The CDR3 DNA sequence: TGTGCCAGCACCCCGTCCACGAGTTCCGCAGATACGCAGTATTTT. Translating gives CASTPSTSSADTQYF.

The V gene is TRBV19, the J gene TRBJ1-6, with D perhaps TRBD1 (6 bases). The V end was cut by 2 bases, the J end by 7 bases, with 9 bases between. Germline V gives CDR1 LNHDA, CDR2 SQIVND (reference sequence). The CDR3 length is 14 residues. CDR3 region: CASSIQGSNSPLHF. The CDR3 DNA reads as TGTGCCAGTAGTATACAGGGGAGCAATTCACCCCTCCACTTT.

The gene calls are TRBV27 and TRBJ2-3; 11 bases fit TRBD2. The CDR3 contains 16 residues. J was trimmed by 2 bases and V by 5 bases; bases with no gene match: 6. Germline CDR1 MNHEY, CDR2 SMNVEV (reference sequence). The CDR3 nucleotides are TGTGCCAGCAGTGTAGGGACTAGCGGCATCACAGATACGCAGTATTTT. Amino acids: CASSVGTSGITDTQYF.

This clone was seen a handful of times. The CDR3 DNA reads TGTGCCAGCAGCCAAGATGCGGCAGGGGGACAGCCCCAGCATTTT. Protein sequence: CASSQDAAGGQPQHF. The V call is TRBV3-1 (or the pseudogene TRBV3-2), the J call TRBJ1-5, with 7 nucleotides matching TRBD1. In germline, CDR1 is LGHDT, CDR2 YNNKEL (reference sequence). V lost 0 bases, J lost 7 bases, and 6 bases stayed unmatched. This CDR3 is built from 15 residues.

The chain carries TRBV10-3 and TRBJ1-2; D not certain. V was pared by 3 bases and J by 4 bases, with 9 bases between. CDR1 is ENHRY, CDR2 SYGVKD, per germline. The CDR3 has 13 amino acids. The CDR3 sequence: CAISDRETYGYTF. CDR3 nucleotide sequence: TGTGCCATCAGTGACCGGGAGACCTATGGCTACACCTTC.